These T cell receptor beta chains were read from a single sample in a study of cytomegalovirus exposure and HLA in healthy donors. The repertoire was sequenced with immunoSEQ multiplex PCR; TCRdb's copy has only in-frame clones and lacks some. This table holds more than 95,000 clones, less than 85% found once. Sequenced: PBMCs. The receptors were sampled from a female donor in good health and CMV-seronegative. Both conserved end residues are part of each CDR3. A D gene is named only where the DNA matches it firmly. Clone size appears in some rows only: once, few, many, or a class for an expanded clone.

>TRBJ1-5|few|-|TRBV30
CAAGRRGYSNQPQHF
>TRBJ2-3|-|TRBD1|TRBV28
CASSLLDREITDTQYF
>TRBJ2-5|-|-|TRBV11-2
CASSPDQRRETQYF
>TRBJ2-5|-|-|TRBV18
CASSPGGFRQETQYF
>TRBJ2-3|-|-|TRBV2
CASSDSEVPDTQYF
>TRBJ2-3|-|TRBD2|TRBV30
CAWSLLAGVGTDTQYF
>TRBJ2-3|-|TRBD2|TRBV10-3
CAISDLIRGEADTQYF
>TRBJ1-4|once|-|TRBV28
CASSFLGGAEKLFF
>TRBJ2-1|-|TRBD2|TRBV7-8
CASSLGGIEQFF
>TRBJ2-1|-|TRBD2|TRBV19
CASSMGSSGAYNEQFF
>TRBJ2-7|few|TRBD1|TRBV5-1
CASSLNRGYQTYEQYF
>TRBJ1-2|-|-|TRBV27
CASSPQGNYGYTF
>TRBJ2-3|-|TRBD2|TRBV5-1
CASSRLAGDTDTQYF
>TRBJ1-5|-|TRBD1|TRBV28
CASSLSPGQGAYQPQHF
>TRBJ1-2|-|-|TRBV10-3
CAISQDYYGYTF
>TRBJ2-7|-|TRBD2|TRBV28
CASSWAGGSYEQYF
>TRBJ2-7|-|TRBD2|TRBV29-1
CSVGAGGSFYEQYF
>TRBJ1-3|-|-|TRBV9
CASSVATGRRNTIYF
>TRBJ1-5|-|-|TRBV4-1
CASSQVLGAYSNQPQHF
>TRBJ2-5|-|-|TRBV7-9
CASSQIQTLGTPPTETQYF
>TRBJ1-6|few|-|TRBV29-1
CSVERGRDTRYHPHF
>TRBJ1-4|-|-|TRBV7-9
CASSPIIATNEKLFF
>TRBJ1-1|-|-|TRBV30
CAWSVLSNTEAFF
>TRBJ2-3|-|TRBD2|TRBV28
CASSPRGSGRPDTQYF
>TRBJ1-1|-|-|TRBV6-1
CASMGWQGPEAFF
>-|-|-|TRBV9
CASSVATSSYEQYF
>TRBJ1-1|-|TRBD1|TRBV6-1
CASRTGSGTEAFF
>TRBJ2-7|-|-|TRBV27
CASTYGGEQYF
>TRBJ2-7|-|-|TRBV2
CASSEIQEGAASGEYF
>TRBJ1-2|few|TRBD1|TRBV18
CASSPRQGALDGYTF
>TRBJ2-5|-|TRBD1|TRBV5-6
CASRGQGAGETQYF
>TRBJ1-1|-|TRBD1|TRBV6-5
CASRQGVNTEAFF
>TRBJ2-1|-|TRBD2|TRBV27
CASRLAGGYNEQFF
>TRBJ1-3|-|TRBD1|TRBV10-2
CASSGQGAGYSYF
>TRBJ2-7|-|TRBD1|TRBV2
CASSEFGTGGFEQYF
>TRBJ1-1|-|-|TRBV19
CASTIRGRGLLNTEAFF
>TRBJ1-2|-|-|TRBV11-2
CASSAEGYGYTF
>TRBJ2-7|-|-|TRBV2
CASVADTVSYEQYF
>TRBJ2-1|once|TRBD2|TRBV18
CASSSLAGANNEQFF
>TRBJ1-1|-|TRBD1|TRBV11-1
CASSPGQGRPEAFF
>TRBJ1-2|-|TRBD1|TRBV30
CAWGQGANYGYTF
>TRBJ1-3|-|-|TRBV28
CASSPPGTLSGNTIYF
>TRBJ1-1|-|-|TRBV6-5
CASSYFSGEWGTEAFF
>TRBJ2-7|-|-|TRBV19
CASSMVGSGEQYF
>TRBJ1-1|-|-|TRBV7-9
CASSLGEWGEAFF
>TRBJ2-7|-|TRBD2|TRBV2
CASSDLLRGGFYEQYF
>TRBJ1-1|-|-|TRBV19
CASSDRGNTEAFF
>TRBJ1-1|few|-|TRBV2
CASTWEGGRRIGGTEAFF
>-|-|-|TRBV7-9
CAWGDSAYEQYF
>TRBJ1-1|few|-|TRBV5-6
CASSYTGNTEAFF
>TRBJ2-3|-|TRBD2|TRBV7-3
CASSLSGGDGTDTQYF
>TRBJ1-5|-|-|TRBV7-8
CASSGGYSNQPQHF
>TRBJ2-1|-|-|TRBV6-4
CASSDQAGGDEQFF
>TRBJ1-2|-|TRBD1|TRBV6-1
CASSAGGTGGAGYGYTF
>TRBJ1-2|-|-|TRBV5-5
CASSLVAMMSNYGYTF